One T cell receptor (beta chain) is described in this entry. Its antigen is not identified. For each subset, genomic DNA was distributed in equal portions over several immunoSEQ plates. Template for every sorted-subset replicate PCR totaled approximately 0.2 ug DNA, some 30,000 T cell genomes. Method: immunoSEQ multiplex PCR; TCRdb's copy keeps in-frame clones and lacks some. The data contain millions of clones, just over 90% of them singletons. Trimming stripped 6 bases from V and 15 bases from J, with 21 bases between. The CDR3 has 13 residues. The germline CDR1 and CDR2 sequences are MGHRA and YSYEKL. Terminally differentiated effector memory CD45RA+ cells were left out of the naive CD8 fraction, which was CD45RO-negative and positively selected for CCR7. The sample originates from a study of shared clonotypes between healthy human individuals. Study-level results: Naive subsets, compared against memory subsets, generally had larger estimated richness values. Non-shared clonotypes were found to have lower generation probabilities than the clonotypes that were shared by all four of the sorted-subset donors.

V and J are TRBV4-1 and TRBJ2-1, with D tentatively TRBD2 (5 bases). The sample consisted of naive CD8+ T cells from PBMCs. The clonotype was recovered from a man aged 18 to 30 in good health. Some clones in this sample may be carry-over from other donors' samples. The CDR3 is CASSLGGLRMMFF. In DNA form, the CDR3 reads TGCGCCAGCAGTCTCGGTGGACTCCGGATGATGTTCTTC.